The rows below give T cell receptor beta chains drawn from one sample of a study of T cells after yellow fever vaccination. MiXCR was run by TCRdb on the 5' RACE reads, yielding one entry per CDR3 protein. The sample includes tens of thousands of distinct CDR3 sequences, roughly 7.4% of them seen just once. The source material was CD8+ T cells sorted from PBMCs, sampled 5 days after the first yellow fever vaccination. Every receptor here comes from a man between 18 and 29 years old who received the YFV17D yellow fever vaccine. Each CDR3 is given with its conserved first and last residue. Each record gives: J gene, clone size, D gene, V gene, CDR3 protein, CDR3 DNA. The D gene is left open where the match is weak. Only part of the rows carry a size: once, few, many, or a class if the clone is expanded.

j_call: TRBJ2-1; clone_size: many; d_call: .; v_call: TRBV3-1; cdr3_aa: CASSQDLAGSSYNEQFF; cdr3_nt: TGTGCCAGCAGCCAAGATCTGGCGGGTAGCTCCTACAATGAGCAGTTCTTC
j_call: TRBJ2-7; clone_size: many; d_call: TRBD1; v_call: TRBV27; cdr3_aa: CASSVKGQGVSYEQYF; cdr3_nt: TGTGCCAGCAGCGTAAAGGGACAGGGGGTCTCCTACGAGCAGTACTTC
j_call: TRBJ2-1; clone_size: .; d_call: .; v_call: TRBV28; cdr3_aa: CASSFLGDEQFF; cdr3_nt: TGTGCCAGCAGTTTCCTGGGGGATGAGCAGTTCTTC
j_call: TRBJ2-1; clone_size: many; d_call: .; v_call: TRBV4-2; cdr3_aa: CASSQVPGTSSYNEQFF; cdr3_nt: TGTGCCAGCAGCCAGGTGCCCGGGACAAGCTCCTACAATGAGCAGTTCTTC
j_call: TRBJ1-5; clone_size: .; d_call: .; v_call: TRBV12-3/TRBV12-4; cdr3_aa: CASSFEGNQPQHF; cdr3_nt: TGTGCCAGCAGTTTCGAAGGCAATCAGCCCCAGCATTTT
j_call: TRBJ2-3; clone_size: few; d_call: TRBD2; v_call: TRBV12-3/TRBV12-4; cdr3_aa: CAFSLSHYSGGAREDTQYF; cdr3_nt: TGTGCCTTCAGTTTATCCCACTATAGCGGGGGGGCTCGTGAAGATACGCAGTATTTT
j_call: TRBJ2-1; clone_size: few; d_call: TRBD2; v_call: TRBV4-3; cdr3_aa: CASSHDSGLAGVLSYNEQFF; cdr3_nt: TGCGCCAGCAGCCACGACAGTGGACTAGCGGGGGTCCTCTCCTACAATGAGCAGTTCTTC
j_call: TRBJ2-2; clone_size: many; d_call: TRBD1; v_call: TRBV12-3/TRBV12-4; cdr3_aa: CASSGVTGDTGELFF; cdr3_nt: TGTGCCAGCAGTGGCGTAACAGGGGACACCGGGGAGCTGTTTTTT
j_call: TRBJ2-1; clone_size: .; d_call: .; v_call: TRBV30; cdr3_aa: CAWSVLGRSEQFF; cdr3_nt: TGTGCCTGGAGTGTACTGGGCCGAAGTGAGCAGTTCTTC
j_call: TRBJ2-1; clone_size: few; d_call: TRBD1; v_call: TRBV20-1; cdr3_aa: CSGQGVREQFF; cdr3_nt: TGCAGCGGACAGGGGGTACGTGAGCAGTTCTTC
j_call: TRBJ2-5; clone_size: .; d_call: .; v_call: TRBV4-2; cdr3_aa: CASSPGLRGQETQYF; cdr3_nt: TGTGCCAGCAGCCCGGGACTTAGGGGCCAAGAGACCCAGTACTTC
j_call: TRBJ2-1; clone_size: many; d_call: .; v_call: TRBV7-3; cdr3_aa: CASSGGSSYNEQFF; cdr3_nt: TGTGCCAGCAGCGGCGGGTCCTCCTACAATGAGCAGTTCTTC
j_call: TRBJ1-5; clone_size: many; d_call: .; v_call: TRBV7-9; cdr3_aa: CASSGTDSNQPQHF; cdr3_nt: TGTGCCAGCAGCGGGACTGATAGCAATCAGCCCCAGCATTTT
j_call: TRBJ1-1; clone_size: .; d_call: .; v_call: TRBV7-9; cdr3_aa: CASSLGQGYTEAFF; cdr3_nt: TGTGCCAGCAGCTTAGGTCAGGGGTACACTGAAGCTTTCTTT
j_call: TRBJ2-7; clone_size: many; d_call: .; v_call: TRBV7-9; cdr3_aa: CASSLAGPSSYEQYF; cdr3_nt: TGTGCCAGCAGCTTAGCAGGGCCCTCCTCCTACGAGCAGTACTTC
j_call: TRBJ1-3; clone_size: .; d_call: .; v_call: TRBV15; cdr3_aa: CATSSGRGPGNTIYF; cdr3_nt: TGTGCCACCAGCAGCGGACGCGGGCCTGGAAACACCATATATTTT
j_call: TRBJ2-7; clone_size: .; d_call: TRBD2; v_call: TRBV6-5; cdr3_aa: CASSYSTSGGDSYEQYF; cdr3_nt: TGTGCCAGCAGTTACTCGACTAGCGGGGGCGATTCCTACGAGCAGTACTTC
j_call: TRBJ1-1; clone_size: few; d_call: TRBD1; v_call: TRBV6-1; cdr3_aa: CASSEWTGGNTEAFF; cdr3_nt: TGTGCCAGCAGTGAATGGACAGGGGGAAACACTGAAGCTTTCTTT
j_call: TRBJ2-1; clone_size: few; d_call: TRBD2; v_call: TRBV4-3; cdr3_aa: CASSQDLRGGESDEQFF; cdr3_nt: TGCGCCAGCAGCCAAGATCTCCGCGGGGGGGAGTCGGATGAGCAGTTCTTC
j_call: TRBJ2-7; clone_size: .; d_call: .; v_call: TRBV6-2/TRBV6-3; cdr3_aa: CASSDPRRSSYEQYF; cdr3_nt: TGTGCCAGCAGTGACCCTCGACGGTCTTCCTACGAGCAGTACTTC
j_call: TRBJ2-1; clone_size: .; d_call: TRBD1; v_call: TRBV4-3; cdr3_aa: CASRAGTASYNEQFF; cdr3_nt: TGCGCCAGCAGGGCCGGGACAGCGTCTTACAATGAGCAGTTCTTC
j_call: TRBJ1-1; clone_size: .; d_call: .; v_call: TRBV5-6; cdr3_aa: CASSSGQLMNTEAFF; cdr3_nt: TGTGCCAGCAGCTCCGGACAGCTCATGAACACTGAAGCTTTCTTT
j_call: TRBJ1-2; clone_size: .; d_call: .; v_call: TRBV12-3/TRBV12-4; cdr3_aa: CASSLGSPLDSYYGYTF; cdr3_nt: TGTGCCAGCAGTTTAGGTAGTCCACTTGACAGCTACTATGGCTACACCTTC
j_call: TRBJ2-1; clone_size: few; d_call: .; v_call: TRBV10-3; cdr3_aa: CAIRDSRGIDEQFF; cdr3_nt: TGTGCCATCAGGGACAGTCGGGGCATAGATGAGCAGTTCTTC
j_call: TRBJ2-6; clone_size: .; d_call: TRBD1; v_call: TRBV12-3/TRBV12-4; cdr3_aa: CASSRFPGGGANVLTF; cdr3_nt: TGTGCCAGCAGTCGATTCCCAGGGGGTGGGGCCAACGTCCTGACTTTC
j_call: TRBJ1-3; clone_size: many; d_call: .; v_call: TRBV4-1; cdr3_aa: CASSQVGPGNTIYF; cdr3_nt: TGCGCCAGCAGCCAAGTCGGCCCCGGAAACACCATATATTTT
j_call: TRBJ2-5; clone_size: few; d_call: .; v_call: TRBV11-1; cdr3_aa: CASSLIQSGRLGAETQYF; cdr3_nt: TGTGCCAGCAGCTTAATACAGAGTGGACGCTTGGGTGCAGAGACCCAGTACTTC
j_call: TRBJ2-3; clone_size: many; d_call: .; v_call: TRBV27; cdr3_aa: CASSSRLDPSTDTQYF; cdr3_nt: TGTGCCAGCAGTTCAAGACTTGACCCTAGCACAGATACGCAGTATTTT
j_call: TRBJ2-2; clone_size: .; d_call: .; v_call: TRBV19; cdr3_aa: CASSIVSGQIAGELFF; cdr3_nt: TGTGCCAGTAGTATCGTATCAGGACAGATTGCCGGGGAGCTGTTTTTT
j_call: TRBJ1-2; clone_size: many; d_call: .; v_call: TRBV4-3; cdr3_aa: CASSQDVGPSGGYTF; cdr3_nt: TGCGCCAGCAGCCAAGATGTGGGGCCGAGCGGTGGCTACACCTTC
j_call: TRBJ2-1; clone_size: many; d_call: .; v_call: TRBV5-1; cdr3_aa: CASSTREFNEQFF; cdr3_nt: TGCGCCAGCAGCACCAGGGAGTTCAATGAGCAGTTCTTC
j_call: TRBJ2-1; clone_size: few; d_call: .; v_call: TRBV14; cdr3_aa: CASSHRKDEQFF; cdr3_nt: TGTGCCAGCAGCCACAGAAAGGATGAGCAGTTCTTC
j_call: TRBJ1-5; clone_size: .; d_call: .; v_call: TRBV7-9; cdr3_aa: CASSLVGQGLNQPQHF; cdr3_nt: TGTGCCAGCAGCTTAGTGGGCCAGGGGTTAAATCAGCCCCAGCATTTT
j_call: TRBJ2-3; clone_size: many; d_call: .; v_call: TRBV6-1; cdr3_aa: CASSLGPSGADTQYF; cdr3_nt: TGTGCCAGCAGTCTTGGGCCATCGGGGGCAGATACGCAGTATTTT
j_call: TRBJ2-5; clone_size: many; d_call: .; v_call: TRBV11-2; cdr3_aa: CASSLDETQYF; cdr3_nt: TGTGCCAGCAGCTTAGACGAGACCCAGTACTTC
j_call: TRBJ2-1; clone_size: few; d_call: TRBD1; v_call: TRBV5-4; cdr3_aa: CASSRGTGDYNEQFF; cdr3_nt: TGTGCCAGCAGCCGGGGGACAGGCGACTACAATGAGCAGTTCTTC